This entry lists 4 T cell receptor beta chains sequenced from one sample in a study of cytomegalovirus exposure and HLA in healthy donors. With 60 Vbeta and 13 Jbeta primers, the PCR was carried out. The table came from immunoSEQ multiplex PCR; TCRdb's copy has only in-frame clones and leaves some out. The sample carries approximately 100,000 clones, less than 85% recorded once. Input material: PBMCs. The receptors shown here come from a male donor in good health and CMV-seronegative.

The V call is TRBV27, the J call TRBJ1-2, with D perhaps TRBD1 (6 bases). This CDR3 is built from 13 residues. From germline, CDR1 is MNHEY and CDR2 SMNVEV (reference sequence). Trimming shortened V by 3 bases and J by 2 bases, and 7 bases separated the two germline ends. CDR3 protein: CASSFQGNYGYTF. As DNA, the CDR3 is TGTGCCAGCAGTTTCCAGGGGAACTATGGCTACACCTTC.

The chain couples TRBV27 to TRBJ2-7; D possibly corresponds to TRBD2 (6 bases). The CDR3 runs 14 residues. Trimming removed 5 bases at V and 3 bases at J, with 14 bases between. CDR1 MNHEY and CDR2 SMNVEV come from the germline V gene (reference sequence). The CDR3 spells CASSARLGGYEQYF. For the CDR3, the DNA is TGTGCCAGCAGTGCCCGACTAGGCGGCTACGAGCAGTACTTC.

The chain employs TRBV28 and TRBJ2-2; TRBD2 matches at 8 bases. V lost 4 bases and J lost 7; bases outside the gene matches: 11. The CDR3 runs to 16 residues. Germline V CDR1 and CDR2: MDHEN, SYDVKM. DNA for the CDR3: TGTGCCAGCAGTTCTCTGGGTAGCGGGGTCGTCGGGGAGCTGTTTTTT. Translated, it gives CASSSLGSGVVGELFF.

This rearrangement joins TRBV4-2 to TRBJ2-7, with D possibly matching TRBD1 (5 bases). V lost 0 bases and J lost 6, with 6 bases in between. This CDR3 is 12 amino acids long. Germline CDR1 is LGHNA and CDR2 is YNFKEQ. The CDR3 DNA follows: TGTGCCAGCAGCCAAGACAGGGCCGAGCAGTACTTC. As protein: CASSQDRAEQYF.